The next 28 T cell receptor beta chains were all read from a single sample in a study of Ad26.COV2.S vaccination and SARS-CoV-2 variants (dated by TCRdb to the early 2020s). The method was the immunoSEQ multiplex PCR assay. TCRdb re-hosts the immuneACCESS table, in-frame sequences only. Its copies lack some clones; in the studies checked, an unresolved V gene accounts for under half of them, and the cause for the rest is not known. Here the sample has under 550,000 clones; 75% to 95% occur a single time. 12% of the sample goes to the ten largest clones. The treatment or condition label for this specimen denotes: around 19 received Ad26.COV2.S at low or high dose, single or two shots; roughly five received placebo; per-sample allocation not given. Repertoires of vaccine and placebo recipients were sequenced from samples collected on day 63 after the first injection. Sequenced material: peripheral blood, taken in a trial of Ad26.COV2.S vaccine versus placebo. All receptors come from a person aged 18-65 years who received the Ad26.COV2.S COVID-19 vaccine or a placebo.

The gene calls are TRBV29-1 and TRBJ2-7, with 8 bases aligning to TRBD1. Germline CDR1 and CDR2: SQVTM and ANQGSEA. The CDR3 length is 12 residues. J lost 5 bases, V lost 4 bases, and 4 bases had no gene match. The CDR3 reads CSVVPGGHEQYF. CDR3 in DNA: TGCAGCGTTGTACCAGGGGGCCACGAGCAGTACTTC.

This clone was seen a single time. The CDR3 loop is CASSRRGLYNSPLHF. The CDR3 bases are TGTGCCAGCAGTCGACGGGGTCTCTATAATTCACCCCTCCACTTT. The rearrangement joins TRBV6-5 to TRBJ1-6; D gene uncertain. The germline CDR1 and CDR2 sequences are MNHEY and SVGAGI. Trimming took off 5 bases at V and 3 bases at J, with 11 bases between the two ends. This CDR3 has 15 amino acids.

This chain links TRBV19 with TRBJ2-1; TRBD2 is a possible D gene (7 bases). Germline assignment: CDR1 LNHDA and CDR2 SQIVND (reference sequence). The ends were cut back, 3 bases at V and 2 bases at J, with 17 bases in the middle. The CDR3 has 17 amino acids. In nucleotides, the CDR3 is TGTGCCAGTAGTATCAAGGGAGGGGGGCCCCCCTACAATGAGCAGTTCTTC. Protein product: CASSIKGGGPPYNEQFF. Complete variable domain (other parts from reference TRBV19 and TRBJ2-1): DGGITQSPKYLFRKEGQNVTLSCEQNLNHDAMYWYRQDPGQGLRLIYYSQIVNDFQKGDIAEGYSVSREKKESFPLTVTSAQKNPTAFYLCASSIKGGGPPYNEQFFGPGTRLTVL.

V is TRBV7-9 and J is TRBJ2-7, with TRBD1 matching 7 bases. V shed 5 bases, J shed 0 bases, and the junction held 4 bases outside the gene matches. Germline CDR1 reads SEHNR; CDR2 reads FQNEAQ (reference sequence). The CDR3 is made up of 14 amino acids. The CDR3 DNA sequence: TGTGCCAGCAGCCGAGGGGACAGCTCCTACGAGCAGTACTTC. It encodes CASSRGDSSYEQYF.

This chain joins TRBV19 and TRBJ2-5, with 7 bases aligning to TRBD1. Germline lookup yields CDR1 LNHDA and CDR2 SQIVND (reference sequence). The V gene end was trimmed by 7 bases and the J gene end by 5 bases; junction bases not matched to a gene: 7. There are 13 residues in the CDR3. The CDR3 nucleotides read TGTGCCAGTAAAAAACAGGGGAGTGAGACCCAGTACTTC. Its translation: CASKKQGSETQYF.

This clone has just one count. V gene TRBV7-9 combines with J gene TRBJ1-4; D perhaps matches TRBD1 (6 bases). Trimming removed 3 bases from V and 8 bases from J, with 16 bases in between. CDR1 is SEHNR, CDR2 FQNEAQ, per germline (reference sequence). This CDR3 region has 15 residues. This CDR3 reads CASSFWGQGKEKLFF. Here the CDR3 DNA reads TGTGCCAGCAGCTTTTGGGGGCAGGGAAAGGAAAAACTGTTTTTT. The entire variable domain, with the rest obtained from reference TRBV7-9 and TRBJ1-4, is as follows: DTGVSQNPRHKITKRGQNVTFRCDPISEHNRLYWYRQTLGQGPEFLTYFQNEAQLEKSRLLSDRFSAERPKGSFSTLEIQRTEQGDSAMYLCASSFWGQGKEKLFFGSGTQLSVL.

This chain uses TRBV7-9 with TRBJ1-2, with 9 bases aligning to TRBD1. With 4 bases clipped from V and 4 bases from J, the junction kept 16 bases outside the gene matches. This CDR3 comprises 18 residues. Germline assignment: CDR1 SEHNR and CDR2 FQNEAQ (reference sequence). The CDR3 here is CASSSPLHPGQGLYGYTF. For the CDR3, the DNA is TGTGCCAGCAGCTCCCCGCTCCATCCGGGACAGGGCCTCTATGGCTACACCTTC. The full variable domain, rest sourced from reference TRBV7-9 and TRBJ1-2, is DTGVSQNPRHKITKRGQNVTFRCDPISEHNRLYWYRQTLGQGPEFLTYFQNEAQLEKSRLLSDRFSAERPKGSFSTLEIQRTEQGDSAMYLCASSSPLHPGQGLYGYTFGSGTRLTVV.

This chain's CDR3 is CASSPQGMFTYEQYF. CDR3 coding DNA: TGTGCCAGCAGTCCACAGGGGATGTTCACCTACGAGCAGTACTTC. The chain couples TRBV28 to TRBJ2-7, with 7 bases lining up with TRBD1. This CDR3 contains 15 residues. Germline V gene data show CDR1 as MDHEN and CDR2 as SYDVKM. The V gene end was trimmed by 5 bases and the J gene end by 2 bases; junction bases not matched to a gene: 9.

The V call is TRBV29-1, the J call TRBJ2-1; TRBD2 aligns across 10 bases. The CDR3 length is 15 residues. Germline V lookup: CDR1 SQVTM, CDR2 ANQGSEA. With 5 bases clipped from V and 3 bases from J, the junction kept 7 bases outside the gene matches. CDR3 nucleotide sequence: TGCAGCGTTAGCGGGGGGGGGAGTAGCTACAATGAGCAGTTCTTC. This sequence encodes CSVSGGGSSYNEQFF.

With respect to this clone: In the same sample, other DNA sequences code for this CDR3. The rearrangement uses TRBV6-2 or TRBV6-3 and TRBJ1-5; 9 positions agree with TRBD1. Trimming removed 2 bases from V and 6 bases from J; junction bases left unmatched: 2. Germline V gives CDR1 MNHEY, CDR2 SVGEGT. CDR3 size: 14 residues. CDR3 sequence (DNA): TGTGCCAGCAGTTACGGACAGGGGACTCAGCCCCAGCATTTT. Translating gives CASSYGQGTQPQHF.

V and J are TRBV1 and TRBJ2-1; TRBD2 is the table's D call, not checked against the DNA. TRBV1 is recorded as a pseudogene. This CDR3 comprises 17 residues. CDR3 in DNA: TGCACCAGCAGCCACGGACTAGCGGTCGGCTTCTACAATGAGCAGTTCTTC. It encodes CTSSHGLAVGFYNEQFF.

The chain has TRBV7-3 and TRBJ2-2; 13 positions agree with TRBD2. V was pared by 5 bases and J by 8 bases, with 11 bases of the junction left unmatched. The CDR3 is 17 amino acids. Germline V gene sequence: CDR1 SGHTA, CDR2 FQGTGA. The CDR3 bases are TGTGCCAGCAGCCCCCCCAGGACTAGCGGGAGTTCAGGGGAGCTGTTTTTT. It yields the protein CASSPPRTSGSSGELFF.

The J gene is TRBJ2-1, the V gene TRBV27; D is uncertain. Trimming removed 2 bases at V and 2 bases at J, with 19 bases between. CDR3 size: 18 residues. Germline assignment: CDR1 MNHEY and CDR2 SMNVEV (reference sequence). The CDR3 here is CASSLRWTKESPYNEQFF. Written as DNA, the CDR3 is TGTGCCAGCAGTTTAAGGTGGACCAAGGAGTCTCCCTACAATGAGCAGTTCTTC.

The chain combines TRBV28 with TRBJ2-7; TRBD2 aligns across 11 bases. With 5 bases clipped from V and 2 bases from J, the junction kept 5 bases outside the gene matches. Germline CDR1 is MDHEN and CDR2 is SYDVKM. The CDR3 consists of 15 residues. CDR3 in amino acids: CASSPTSGTTYEQYF. The CDR3 nucleotides read TGTGCCAGCAGTCCGACTAGCGGGACGACCTACGAGCAGTACTTC.

The CDR3 spells CASGRGRALGYSPLHF. The CDR3 nucleotides are TGTGCCAGCGGGCGGGGACGCGCTTTAGGATATTCACCCCTCCACTTT. The rearrangement uses TRBV11-2 and TRBJ1-6; a weak D match, TRBD1 (5 bases). The length of the CDR3 is 16 residues. Trimming removed 8 bases from V and 8 bases from J, with 22 bases in between. From germline, CDR1 is SGHAT and CDR2 FQNNGV.

The chain employs TRBV9 and TRBJ2-1; 8 nucleotides align to TRBD2. The CDR3 consists of 15 residues. The junction had 5 bases not matched to a gene; V was cut back by 0 bases and J by 6 bases. The germline V gene encodes CDR1 SGDLS and CDR2 YYNGEE. The DNA of the CDR3 is TGTGCCAGCAGCGTAGAGGACCTAGCGGGCAATGAGCAGTTCTTC. Translation gives CASSVEDLAGNEQFF.

The rearrangement joins TRBV10-3 to TRBJ2-1; the match to TRBD2 covers 7 bases. This CDR3 is built from 19 residues. The germline V gene encodes CDR1 ENHRY and CDR2 SYGVKD. V shed 8 bases and J 6 bases; nucleotides not matched to a gene: 25. Written as DNA, the CDR3 is TGTGCCATCGGAGCGGGCCGGACATCCCCATCGGGGGGTCCCAATGAGCAGTTCTTC. Protein product: CAIGAGRTSPSGGPNEQFF.

This clone was found a few times. As DNA, the CDR3 is TGTGCCAGCAGATCGGACAGCTCCTACGAGCAGTACTTC. Translation gives CASRSDSSYEQYF. The chain recombines TRBV7-8 with TRBJ2-7; tentative D call: TRBD1 (6 bases). The germline V gene has CDR1 SGHVS and CDR2 FQNEAQ. The CDR3 totals 13 residues. The V end was cut by 6 bases, the J end by 0 bases, with 9 bases between.

This sequence joins TRBV10-3 and TRBJ2-7; 7 bases map to TRBD2. The germline CDR1 and CDR2 sequences are ENHRY and SYGVKD. The junction had 9 bases not matched to a gene; V was cut back by 10 bases and J by 3 bases. The CDR3 totals 13 residues. The CDR3, as DNA: TGTGCCACCCTAGCGGAGGTGGACTACGAGCAGTACTTC. It translates to CATLAEVDYEQYF.

The V call is TRBV9, the J call TRBJ1-5, with D uncertain. The CDR3 length is 20 residues. CDR1 is SGDLS, CDR2 YYNGEE, per germline. With 0 bases removed from V and 9 bases from J, the gap between germline ends came to 31 bases. CDR3 in amino acids: CASSVGAKERASRNGRPQHF. CDR3 in DNA: TGTGCCAGCAGCGTAGGGGCCAAGGAGAGGGCCTCAAGGAACGGGCGGCCCCAGCATTTT. Supplemented by reference TRBV9 and TRBJ1-5, the full variable domain reads DSGVTQTPKHLITATGQRVTLRCSPRSGDLSVYWYQQSLDQGLQFLIQYYNGEERAKGNILERFSAQQFPDLHSELNLSSLELGDSALYFCASSVGAKERASRNGRPQHFGDGTRLSIL.

The chain carries TRBV4-3 and TRBJ1-6, with 10 bases fitting TRBD1. The CDR3 is 16 amino acids. CDR1 LGHNA and CDR2 YSLEER come from the germline V gene. With 2 bases clipped from V and 8 bases from J, the junction kept 6 bases outside the gene matches. CDR3 coding DNA: TGCGCCAGCAGCCAAACCACCGGGACAGGGGATTCACCCCTCCACTTT. This encodes CASSQTTGTGDSPLHF.

The chain couples TRBV9 to TRBJ2-7, with no clear D. Trimming took off 4 bases at V and 3 bases at J, with 8 bases between the two ends. The germline CDR1 and CDR2 sequences are SGDLS and YYNGEE. The length of the CDR3 is 12 residues. Here the CDR3 DNA reads TGTGCCAGCAGCTCGGACGGCTACGAGCAGTACTTC. Its protein is CASSSDGYEQYF.

CDR3 nucleotides: TGTGCCAGCAGCACCACGGGGGCTTCGAACACCATATATTTT. Its translation is CASSTTGASNTIYF. The chain combines TRBV5-4 with TRBJ1-3; a weak D match, TRBD1 (6 bases). V was shortened by 4 bases and J by 7 bases, with 15 bases between the two germline ends. This CDR3 contains 14 residues. Germline V gene sequence: CDR1 SGHNT, CDR2 YYREEE (reference sequence).

The V and J genes are TRBV3-1 (or the pseudogene TRBV3-2) and TRBJ2-7; 8 bases are a match to TRBD2. CDR1 and CDR2 (germline): LGHDT, YNNKEL (reference sequence). This CDR3 region has 18 residues. Trimming removed 1 base from V and 3 bases from J; junction bases left unmatched: 14. CDR3 nucleotides: TGTGCCAGCAGCCAAGCGATGGGGACAATTAGCGGGGACTACGAGCAGTACTTC. Translated: CASSQAMGTISGDYEQYF.

The V gene is TRBV11-3, the J gene TRBJ2-1; 15 nucleotides agree with TRBD2. CDR3 length: 15 residues. The V gene's germline CDR1 is SGHNT and CDR2 YENEEA. Trimming cost V 1 base and J 8 bases; bases outside gene matches: 0. CDR3 coding DNA: TGTGCCAGCAGCTTAGGGACTAGCGGGAGGGATGAGCAGTTCTTC. It encodes CASSLGTSGRDEQFF.

The chain couples TRBV7-2 to TRBJ2-5, with D unclear. Trimming shortened V by 3 bases and J by 3 bases, and 5 bases separated the two germline ends. The CDR3 runs 12 residues. CDR1 and CDR2 from the germline V gene are SGHTA and FQGNSA. Here the CDR3 DNA reads TGTGCCAGCAGCTTTAGTAAAGAGACCCAGTACTTC. Translating it yields CASSFSKETQYF.

The CDR3 sequence: CASRASGSSSSYNEQFF. The CDR3 DNA follows: TGTGCCAGCAGGGCCAGTGGGTCCTCGAGCTCCTACAATGAGCAGTTCTTC. The J gene is TRBJ2-1, the V gene TRBV7-9; no definite D call. The CDR3 covers 17 residues. From germline, CDR1 is SEHNR and CDR2 FQNEAQ (reference sequence). V lost 6 bases and J 0 bases, leaving 18 bases between the germline ends.

This clone occurred once. The genes are TRBV2 and TRBJ2-2; tentatively, D is TRBD2 (5 bases). This CDR3 is 13 amino acids long. CDR1 and CDR2 from the germline V gene are SNHLY and FYNNEI. The V end was cut by 4 bases, the J end by 4 bases, with 7 bases between. The CDR3 here is CASSGEGTGELFF. In nucleotides, the CDR3 is TGTGCCAGCAGTGGAGAGGGCACCGGGGAGCTGTTTTTT.